Following are 16 T cell receptor beta chains from one sample sequenced in a study of graft-versus-host responses after intestinal transplantation. Clones were sequenced by immunoSEQ multiplex PCR, and TCRdb holds only the in-frame ones, with some missing. The sample has about 110,000 clones, around 95% seen once. These receptors' antigens are unknown. Sequences were derived from unstimulated CD8+ T cells sorted from spleen or lymph node cells, sampled before intestinal transplant. These receptors were taken from a human donor who received an intestinal transplant.

V and J are TRBV30 and TRBJ1-1, with D tentatively TRBD1 (5 bases). The germline V gene encodes CDR1 GTSNPN and CDR2 SVGIG (reference sequence). The CDR3 runs to 11 residues. The V end was cut by 5 bases, the J end by 5 bases, with 9 bases between. CDR3 coding DNA: TGTGCCTGGGGGGGTGGAACTGAAGCTTTCTTT. Its protein product is CAWGGGTEAFF.

The chain carries TRBV28 and TRBJ2-1, with 8 bases that match TRBD2. Germline V CDR1 and CDR2: MDHEN, SYDVKM. V lost 6 bases, J lost 0 bases, and 4 bases stayed unmatched. This CDR3 contains 15 residues. This CDR3 is CASSLAGYSYNEQFF. The CDR3 DNA follows: TGTGCCAGCAGCTTAGCGGGGTACTCCTACAATGAGCAGTTCTTC.

This chain connects TRBV15 to TRBJ1-1, with D unclear. The CDR3 is 13 residues long. V lost 6 bases to trimming and J lost 1 base, with 9 bases between them. Germline loops: CDR1 LNHNV, CDR2 YYDKDF (reference sequence). CDR3 loop: CATRPARNTEAFF. Written as DNA, the CDR3 is TGTGCCACCAGGCCCGCGAGGAACACTGAAGCTTTCTTT.

The rearrangement links TRBV28 to TRBJ2-7; 10 nucleotides agree with TRBD2. The CDR3 sequence is 14 residues long. Germline V gives CDR1 MDHEN, CDR2 SYDVKM. V shed 6 bases and J 3 bases; nucleotides not matched to a gene: 5. Here the CDR3 reads CASSGGLAIYEQYF. CDR3 nucleotide sequence: TGTGCCAGCAGCGGGGGACTAGCGATCTACGAGCAGTACTTC. The variable domain in full, with the rest retrieved from reference TRBV28 and TRBJ2-7, is DVKVTQSSRYLVKRTGEKVFLECVQDMDHENMFWYRQDPGLGLRLIYFSYDVKMKEKGDIPEGYSVSREKKERFSLILESASTNQTSMYLCASSGGLAIYEQYFGPGTRLTVT.

V gene TRBV10-1 combines with J gene TRBJ2-7, with 9 bases that match TRBD1. Germline loops: CDR1 WNHNN, CDR2 SYGVQD (reference sequence). V dropped 2 bases and J dropped 5; count of bases not matched to a gene: 4. The length of the CDR3 is 14 residues. The CDR3 sequence: CASSEGTGIHEQYF. Here the CDR3 DNA reads TGCGCCAGCAGTGAGGGGACAGGGATCCACGAGCAGTACTTC.

This clone was seen a single time. The rearrangement joins TRBV7-2 to TRBJ2-1; D may be TRBD2 (6 bases). The CDR3 contains 11 residues. Germline CDR1 and CDR2: SGHTA and FQGNSA. V was clipped by 3 bases and J by 10 bases, with 7 bases between them. The CDR3 DNA reads TGTGCCAGCAGCTTCGGACTAGAGCAGTTCTTC. Its translation is CASSFGLEQFF.

On this clone: Other DNA sequences in this sample translate to the same CDR3. This rearrangement joins TRBV6-6 to TRBJ1-2; 7 nucleotides match TRBD1. V lost 0 bases to trimming and J lost 1 base; unmatched junction nucleotides: 5. This CDR3 contains 16 residues. In germline, CDR1 is MNHNY, CDR2 SVGAGI (reference sequence). The CDR3 is CASSYSRQGDNYGYTF. As DNA, the CDR3 is TGTGCCAGCAGTTACTCGCGTCAGGGGGATAACTATGGCTACACCTTC.

The chain couples TRBV10-3 to TRBJ2-7; D gene ambiguous. V was clipped by 11 bases and J by 4 bases, with 15 bases between them. This CDR3 has 12 amino acids. The germline gives CDR1 ENHRY, CDR2 SYGVKD. The CDR3 DNA sequence: TGTGCCGCCAGCCCGAACCCGTACGAGCAGTACTTC. Encoded protein: CAASPNPYEQYF.

This chain uses TRBV30 with TRBJ2-2, with 7 bases fitting TRBD1. Trimming removed 2 bases from V and 2 bases from J; junction bases left unmatched: 5. From germline, CDR1 is GTSNPN and CDR2 SVGIG (reference sequence). The CDR3 has 15 residues. CDR3 sequence: CAWSSGQLNTGELFF. CDR3 coding DNA: TGTGCCTGGAGTTCGGGACAGCTTAACACCGGGGAGCTGTTTTTT.

The chain links TRBV5-1 to TRBJ1-1; unclear D gene. The CDR3 covers 14 residues. CDR1 and CDR2 (germline): SGHRS, YFSETQ. Trimming took off 1 base at V and 1 base at J, with 8 bases between the two ends. CDR3 residues: CASSLYRGNTEAFF. DNA of the CDR3: TGCGCCAGCAGCTTGTACAGAGGGAACACTGAAGCTTTCTTT.

About this clone: An end of the junction differs from the germline gene, which may be a read error. The chain carries TRBV7-7 and TRBJ2-7; weak D call: TRBD2 (6 bases). The CDR3 consists of 13 residues. Germline V gives CDR1 SSHAT, CDR2 FNYEAQ (reference sequence). CDR3 sequence (DNA): TGTGCTAGCAGCCCTGGAGGGAGTAGGGAGCAGTACTTC. This encodes CASSPGGSREQYF.

This clone was picked up one time. The chain couples TRBV19 to TRBJ1-1; D gene uncertain. CDR3 length: 13 amino acids. Trimming pared 4 bases from V and 0 bases from J, leaving 6 bases between. Germline V gene data show CDR1 as LNHDA and CDR2 as SQIVND (reference sequence). In DNA, the CDR3 is TGTGCCAGTAGTAGTATTCTGAACACTGAAGCTTTCTTT. Translation: CASSSILNTEAFF.

This clone has only a few counts. V gene TRBV4-1 combines with J gene TRBJ2-7; D gene unclear. Trimming removed 4 bases at V and 5 bases at J, with 12 bases between. This CDR3 spans 13 amino acids. Germline V gene sequence: CDR1 MGHRA, CDR2 YSYEKL. The DNA of the CDR3 is TGCGCCAGCAGCCCCGGACGTACCGACGAGCAGTACTTC. Its translation: CASSPGRTDEQYF.

This clone has just one count. Written as DNA, the CDR3 is TGTGCCAGCAGCGAGGATTGGGACTACCAAGAGACCCAGTACTTC. Its translation: CASSEDWDYQETQYF. This chain links TRBV9 with TRBJ2-5; the D gene is possibly TRBD2 (6 bases). The CDR3 consists of 15 residues. Germline V gene sequence: CDR1 SGDLS, CDR2 YYNGEE. With 3 bases removed from V and 0 bases from J, the gap between germline ends came to 12 bases. Looking up the rest from reference TRBV9 and TRBJ2-5 gives the full variable domain: DSGVTQTPKHLITATGQRVTLRCSPRSGDLSVYWYQQSLDQGLQFLIQYYNGEERAKGNILERFSAQQFPDLHSELNLSSLELGDSALYFCASSEDWDYQETQYFGPGTRLLVL.

In its sample, this clone was seen once. The V call is TRBV7-9, the J call TRBJ1-2; possible D gene TRBD1, 5 bases. V lost 4 bases, J lost 0 bases, and 12 bases lay in between. The CDR3 totals 15 residues. CDR1 is SEHNR, CDR2 FQNEAQ, per germline (reference sequence). CDR3 sequence: CASSSRDRANYGYTF. The CDR3 DNA is TGTGCCAGCAGCTCAAGGGACCGAGCTAACTATGGCTACACCTTC. The full variable domain, its missing parts supplied by reference TRBV7-9 and TRBJ1-2, is DTGVSQNPRHKITKRGQNVTFRCDPISEHNRLYWYRQTLGQGPEFLTYFQNEAQLEKSRLLSDRFSAERPKGSFSTLEIQRTEQGDSAMYLCASSSRDRANYGYTFGSGTRLTVV.

The chain employs TRBV25-1 and TRBJ2-5, with no clear D. Germline V gene data show CDR1 as MGHDK and CDR2 as SYGVNS. Trimming removed 1 base from V and 1 base from J, with 13 bases in between. The CDR3 has 16 amino acids. The CDR3 here is CASSEFYTETQETQYF. CDR3 DNA sequence: TGTGCCAGCAGTGAATTTTACACAGAGACCCAAGAGACCCAGTACTTC.